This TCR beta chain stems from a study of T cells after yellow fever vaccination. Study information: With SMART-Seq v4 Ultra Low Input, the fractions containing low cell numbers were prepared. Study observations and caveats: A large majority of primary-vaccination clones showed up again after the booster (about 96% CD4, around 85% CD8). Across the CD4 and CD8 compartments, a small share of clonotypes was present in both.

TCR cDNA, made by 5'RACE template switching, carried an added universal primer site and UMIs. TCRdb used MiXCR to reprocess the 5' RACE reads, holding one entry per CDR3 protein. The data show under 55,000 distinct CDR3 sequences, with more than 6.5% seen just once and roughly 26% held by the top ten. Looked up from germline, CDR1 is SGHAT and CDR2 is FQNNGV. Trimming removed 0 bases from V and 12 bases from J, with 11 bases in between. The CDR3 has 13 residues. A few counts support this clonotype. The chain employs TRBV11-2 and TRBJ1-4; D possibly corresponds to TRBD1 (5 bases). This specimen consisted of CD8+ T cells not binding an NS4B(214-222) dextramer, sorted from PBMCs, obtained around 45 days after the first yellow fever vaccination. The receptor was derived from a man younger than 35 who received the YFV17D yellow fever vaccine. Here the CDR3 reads CASSLEGPRELFF. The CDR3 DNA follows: TGTGCCAGCAGCTTAGAGGGGCCTAGAGAACTGTTTTTT.